This T cell receptor (beta chain) was observed in a study of T cell responses to AZD1222 COVID-19 vaccine. Germline V gives CDR1 MDHEN, CDR2 SYDVKM. V was trimmed by 2 bases and J by 10 bases, leaving 9 bases between them. This CDR3 region has 12 residues. Study-wide findings and caveats: After the peak T cell response, and only then, were repertoires sampled. Donors in the cohort were predominantly white British and more often female, and clonal diversity was possibly underestimated. Vaccine-associated CD4 TCRs ranged over spike, dominating at 160-218 and 743-854.

Worth noting for this clone: Antigen unknown.

This table comes from immunoSEQ multiplex PCR, and its TCRdb copy is limited to in-frame clones, with some not included. The sample includes 150,000 to 200,000 clones, around 90% seen only once; the top ten take 4% to 5.5%. Sequencing used peripheral blood, obtained on day 0 of MenACWY control vaccination. This receptor was obtained from an adult in good health. V gene TRBV28 combines with J gene TRBJ1-5; the D is unclear. The CDR3 nucleotides read TGTGCCAGCAGTTTAAAATTCCTCCCCCAGCATTTT. Amino acid sequence: CASSLKFLPQHF.